The 32 T cell receptor beta chains in this list originate from one sample, sequenced in a study of CD8 T cells in Susac syndrome. When the RNA was reverse transcribed, random hexamers were used with an input of roughly 0.45 to 1 ug. In TCRdb, the immunoSEQ multiplex PCR reads were re-called with MiXCR into one record per CDR3 protein. The sample lists 180,000 or so distinct CDR3 sequences; approximately 94% were seen once. The sample comprised CD4+ T cells from PBMCs. These receptors came from a human donor in good health.

V is TRBV9 and J is TRBJ2-1; D possibly corresponds to TRBD1 (6 bases). Germline V gene lookup returns CDR1 SGDLS and CDR2 YYNGEE. The V end was cut by 4 bases, the J end by 6 bases, with 11 bases between. The CDR3 runs to 13 residues. The chain's CDR3 is CASSQSQGNEQFF. In nucleotides, the CDR3 is TGTGCCAGCAGCCAGTCACAGGGCAATGAGCAGTTCTTC.

V is TRBV19 and J is TRBJ2-1; D is ambiguous. Trimming cost V 10 bases and J 6 bases, with 16 bases left between them. Germline CDR1 reads LNHDA; CDR2 reads SQIVND (reference sequence). The CDR3 is 13 amino acids. The CDR3 DNA follows: TGTGCCATCGGGTTGGGAAGTCCCAATGAGCAGTTCTTC. Amino acid sequence: CAIGLGSPNEQFF.

The genes are TRBV7-3 and TRBJ2-2, with D possibly being TRBD1 (5 bases). Germline V gene data show CDR1 as SGHTA and CDR2 as FQGTGA. The CDR3 runs to 14 residues. Trimming shortened V by 6 bases and J by 1 base, and 9 bases separated the two germline ends. CDR3 nucleotide sequence: TGTGCCAGCAGACACGACAGGAACACCGGGGAGCTGTTTTTT. Its protein product is CASRHDRNTGELFF.

This chain links TRBV5-1 with TRBJ2-1; 9 bases line up with TRBD2. The junction had 12 bases not matched to a gene; V was cut back by 5 bases and J by 6 bases. This CDR3 comprises 16 residues. Germline V gives CDR1 SGHRS, CDR2 YFSETQ. CDR3 sequence (DNA): TGCGCCAGCAGTTTAATAGCGGGAGCTCCAACCAATGAGCAGTTCTTC. It translates to CASSLIAGAPTNEQFF.

This chain links TRBV27 with TRBJ2-7; 9 bases are a match to TRBD1. The CDR3 loop spans 15 amino acids. The germline CDR1 and CDR2 sequences are MNHEY and SMNVEV (reference sequence). After removal of 3 bases from V and 3 bases from J, the junction contained 6 bases not matched to a gene. CDR3 region: CASSLRTGVYYEQYF. The CDR3 DNA is TGTGCCAGCAGTTTGCGGACAGGGGTATACTACGAGCAGTACTTC.

The chain employs TRBV13 and TRBJ2-1, with 14 bases fitting TRBD2. Germline assignment: CDR1 PRHDT and CDR2 FYEKMQ (reference sequence). The CDR3 has 19 amino acids. J lost 0 bases, V lost 1 base, and 5 bases had no gene match. As DNA, the CDR3 is TGTGCCAGCAGCTTAGCCCGGACTAGCGGGAGGAGCTCCTACAATGAGCAGTTCTTC. Its translation: CASSLARTSGRSSYNEQFF.

The rearrangement uses TRBV7-2 and TRBJ2-1; 9 positions match TRBD2. The V gene end was trimmed by 4 bases and the J gene end by 6 bases; junction bases not matched to a gene: 4. The CDR3 has 14 amino acids. The V gene's germline CDR1 is SGHTA and CDR2 FQGNSA. CDR3 DNA: TGTGCCAGCAGCTCGGGGACTAGCATCAATGAGCAGTTCTTC. Translating gives CASSSGTSINEQFF.

This chain links TRBV15 with TRBJ2-5; 10 bases match TRBD2. Germline lookup yields CDR1 LNHNV and CDR2 YYDKDF (reference sequence). This CDR3 comprises 16 residues. Losses at the gene ends were 0 bases for V and 5 bases for J; bases not matched to a gene: 6. The CDR3 bases are TGTGCCACCAGCAGAGATCTACTAGCGGGGAGGGAGACCCAGTACTTC. This sequence encodes CATSRDLLAGRETQYF. Combining the CDR3 with reference TRBV15 and TRBJ2-5 gives the whole variable domain DAMVIQNPRYQVTQFGKPVTLSCSQTLNHNVMYWYQQKSSQAPKLLFHYYDKDFNNEADTPDNFQSRRPNTSFCFLDIRSPGLGDTAMYLCATSRDLLAGRETQYFGPGTRLLVL.

This chain connects TRBV5-1 to TRBJ2-5; D is undetermined. CDR3 length: 16 residues. Germline V gene data show CDR1 as SGHRS and CDR2 as YFSETQ. V was clipped by 0 bases and J by 5 bases, with 17 bases between them. The CDR3 protein is CASSLATAISEETQYF. CDR3 nucleotides: TGCGCCAGCAGCTTGGCCACAGCCATAAGCGAGGAGACCCAGTACTTC.

The chain couples TRBV5-4 to TRBJ2-3; 13 nucleotides agree with TRBD2. This CDR3 contains 16 residues. From germline, CDR1 is SGHNT and CDR2 YYREEE (reference sequence). V was clipped by 3 bases and J by 4 bases; unmatched bases: 5. DNA for the CDR3: TGTGCCAGCAGCTCGACTAGCGGGAGGTTCGCAGATACGCAGTATTTT. This codes for CASSSTSGRFADTQYF.

The chain links TRBV7-2 to TRBJ2-1, with D perhaps given as TRBD1 or TRBD2 (5 bases each). Germline assignment: CDR1 SGHTA and CDR2 FQGNSA. The CDR3 loop spans 15 amino acids. V was clipped by 5 bases and J by 4 bases, with 15 bases between them. The CDR3 protein is CASSPDRDQYNEQFF. For the CDR3, the DNA is TGTGCCAGCAGCCCAGACCGGGACCAGTACAATGAGCAGTTCTTC.

The chain has TRBV20-1 and TRBJ2-2, with TRBD2 identical over 9 bases. The J segment lost 3 bases and the V segment lost 5 bases, leaving 13 bases of the junction unmatched. Germline CDR1 is DFQATT and CDR2 is SNEGSKA (reference sequence). This CDR3 comprises 17 residues. The CDR3 DNA follows: TGCAGTGCTGCCAGGTGGGGTAGCGGGAGTTACACCGGGGAGCTGTTTTTT. It specifies CSAARWGSGSYTGELFF.

V and J are TRBV5-6 and TRBJ1-1, with D uncertain. CDR1 SGHDT and CDR2 YYEEEE come from the germline V gene. Trimming cost V 0 bases and J 8 bases, with 5 bases left between them. The CDR3 runs to 11 residues. DNA of the CDR3: TGTGCCAGCAGCTTGGACGGGGAAGCTTTCTTT. Translation gives CASSLDGEAFF.

This clonotype was observed once. The V gene is TRBV28, the J gene TRBJ2-5; no clear D gene. Trimming stripped 3 bases from V and 0 bases from J, with 2 bases between. The CDR3 consists of 12 residues. Germline loops: CDR1 MDHEN, CDR2 SYDVKM. DNA of the CDR3: TGTGCCAGCAGTTTTTACCAAGAGACCCAGTACTTC. This gives the protein CASSFYQETQYF.

V and J are TRBV6-5 and TRBJ1-2; no clear D gene. Trimming pared 9 bases from V and 4 bases from J, leaving 12 bases between. The germline gives CDR1 MNHEY, CDR2 SVGAGI. There are 12 residues in the CDR3. The CDR3 DNA reads as TGTGCCAGTGCCAAGGGAGGCTATGGCTACACCTTC. This encodes CASAKGGYGYTF.

The V call is TRBV29-1, the J call TRBJ2-3; 12 positions match TRBD2. The CDR3 totals 16 residues. V dropped 2 bases and J dropped 1; count of bases not matched to a gene: 4. Germline V lookup: CDR1 SQVTM, CDR2 ANQGSEA. The chain's CDR3 is CSVERTSGARTDTQYF. DNA for the CDR3: TGCAGCGTTGAAAGGACTAGCGGGGCCCGCACAGATACGCAGTATTTT.

The chain combines TRBV29-1 with TRBJ2-2; 11 bases are a match to TRBD1. The germline gives CDR1 SQVTM, CDR2 ANQGSEA. The CDR3 covers 13 residues. Trimming at V came to 4 bases and at J to 6 bases, leaving 1 base not matched to a gene. DNA of the CDR3: TGCAGCGTTGGGACAGGGGGCTCCGGGGAGCTGTTTTTT. Translation: CSVGTGGSGELFF.

The chain has TRBV7-9 and TRBJ2-7; maybe TRBD2 (7 bases). Per germline, CDR1 SEHNR and CDR2 FQNEAQ (reference sequence). The CDR3 has 14 residues. V lost 6 bases to trimming and J lost 6 bases, with 18 bases between them. Here the CDR3 DNA reads TGTGCCAGCAGATCGACACGGGGGGCGTCCGAGCAGTACTTC. Translating it yields CASRSTRGASEQYF.

The chain joins TRBV9 to TRBJ2-3, with TRBD1 as a possible D gene (6 bases). Germline CDR1 and CDR2: SGDLS and YYNGEE. Trimming took 0 bases from V and 3 from J, leaving 17 bases between them. This CDR3 comprises 17 residues. The CDR3 here is CASSVAWGRHGTDTQYF. Written as DNA, the CDR3 is TGTGCCAGCAGCGTAGCTTGGGGGCGTCACGGGACAGATACGCAGTATTTT.

V gene TRBV11-2 combines with J gene TRBJ2-1; 14 bases align to TRBD2. Germline CDR1 SGHAT, CDR2 FQNNGV. With V trimmed by 5 bases and J by 6 bases, 21 bases remained unmatched. The CDR3 has 21 residues. The CDR3 protein is CASSLLARGLAGVRSLNEQFF. CDR3 nucleotides: TGTGCCAGCAGCCTCCTCGCTAGGGGACTAGCGGGAGTCCGGTCTCTCAATGAGCAGTTCTTC. The variable domain in full, with the rest retrieved from reference TRBV11-2 and TRBJ2-1, is EAGVAQSPRYKIIEKRQSVAFWCNPISGHATLYWYQQILGQGPKLLIQFQNNGVVDDSQLPKDRFSAERLKGVDSTLKIQPAKLEDSAVYLCASSLLARGLAGVRSLNEQFFGPGTRLTVL.

The chain couples TRBV28 to TRBJ2-7; 7 bases line up with TRBD1. This CDR3 has 13 amino acids. V was pared by 6 bases and J by 4 bases, with 6 bases of the junction left unmatched. Germline V gene lookup returns CDR1 MDHEN and CDR2 SYDVKM. CDR3 in amino acids: CASRLPGGYEQYF. DNA for the CDR3: TGTGCCAGCAGACTCCCAGGGGGATACGAGCAGTACTTC.

This clonotype came up once. CDR3 sequence: CASRRDRRYGYTF. CDR3 nucleotide sequence: TGTGCCAGCCGCAGGGACCGCCGCTATGGCTACACCTTC. V usage is TRBV27 and J usage is TRBJ1-2, with D maybe TRBD1 (5 bases). Trimming took off 8 bases at V and 4 bases at J, with 14 bases between the two ends. CDR3 length equals 13 residues. Germline CDR1 reads MNHEY; CDR2 reads SMNVEV (reference sequence).

The J gene is TRBJ2-2, the V gene TRBV12-5, with D possibly matching TRBD2 (5 bases). The germline gives CDR1 LGHNT, CDR2 FRNRAP. Trimming removed 5 bases at V and 6 bases at J, with 7 bases between. The CDR3 consists of 12 residues. CDR3 in amino acids: CASGRGPGELFF. The CDR3 DNA follows: TGTGCTAGTGGTCGAGGGCCCGGGGAGCTGTTTTTT.

J is TRBJ1-2 and V is TRBV5-6; TRBD1 is a possible D gene (5 bases). The CDR3 loop spans 13 amino acids. Trimming cost V 1 base and J 8 bases, with 12 bases left between them. From germline, CDR1 is SGHDT and CDR2 YYEEEE. The CDR3 loop is CASSLSRVYGYTF. CDR3 bases: TGTGCCAGCAGCTTGTCCAGGGTGTACGGCTACACCTTC.

The chain employs TRBV30 and TRBJ1-4, with D unresolved. Per germline, CDR1 GTSNPN and CDR2 SVGIG (reference sequence). V gave up 2 bases and J gave up 5 bases, with 6 bases separating them. This CDR3 region has 12 residues. The CDR3 nucleotides are TGTGCCTGGAGTCGGATAAATGAAAAACTGTTTTTT. As protein: CAWSRINEKLFF.

The CDR3 nucleotides read TGTGCCAGCAGCCAAGTTAGACTAGCGCATCCAAAGAAGCAGTACTTC. Translating gives CASSQVRLAHPKKQYF. The rearrangement uses TRBV3-1 and TRBJ2-7, with 8 bases matching TRBD2. CDR1 and CDR2 from the germline V gene are LGHDT and YNNKEL (reference sequence). The CDR3 runs to 16 residues. J gave up 8 bases and V 1 base, and 13 bases lay outside the gene matches.

The CDR3 protein is CSARLAGGPKTGELFF. The CDR3 DNA reads TGCAGTGCTCGACTAGCGGGAGGGCCAAAAACCGGGGAGCTGTTTTTT. The chain carries TRBV20-1 and TRBJ2-2; 14 bases agree with TRBD2. The CDR3 runs to 16 residues. The trim removed 5 bases at V and 5 bases at J, leaving 7 bases unmatched. Germline loops: CDR1 DFQATT, CDR2 SNEGSKA (reference sequence).

The chain joins TRBV6-2 or TRBV6-3 to TRBJ2-1; 13 bases align to TRBD2. The CDR3 contains 16 residues. Germline V lookup: CDR1 MNHEY, CDR2 SVGEGT. V lost 5 bases, J lost 8 bases, and 9 bases stayed unmatched. Here the CDR3 reads CASSRISTSGRYEQFF. In nucleotides, the CDR3 is TGTGCCAGCAGTCGCATTTCGACTAGCGGGAGGTATGAGCAGTTCTTC.

The genes are TRBV7-2 and TRBJ2-1; D gene unclear. The CDR3 loop spans 17 amino acids. The V end lost 5 bases, the J end lost 0 bases, and 17 bases lay between the germline ends. From germline, CDR1 is SGHTA and CDR2 FQGNSA. The DNA for the CDR3 is TGTGCCAGCAGCCCTGGCCGGCGACTGAGCTCCTACAATGAGCAGTTCTTC. It codes for CASSPGRRLSSYNEQFF.

The rearrangement links TRBV18 to TRBJ1-1, with D possibly being TRBD1 (5 bases). Trimming left V 3 bases short and J 0 bases short, with 14 bases between. This CDR3 is built from 16 residues. CDR1 is KGHSH and CDR2 is LQKENI in the germline V gene. CDR3 DNA sequence: TGTGCCAGCTCACCGAGACAGCCAGCCATGAACACTGAAGCTTTCTTT. Its protein product is CASSPRQPAMNTEAFF. The variable domain in full, completed from reference TRBV18 and TRBJ1-1, reads NAGVMQNPRHLVRRRGQEARLRCSPMKGHSHVYWYRQLPEEGLKFMVYLQKENIIDESGMPKERFSAEFPKEGPSILRIQQVVRGDSAAYFCASSPRQPAMNTEAFFGQGTRLTVV.

CDR3 sequence: CATSESGINYGYTF. CDR3 DNA: TGTGCCACCAGTGAATCAGGGATTAACTATGGCTACACCTTC. The V call is TRBV24-1, the J call TRBJ1-2, with D maybe TRBD1 (5 bases). The germline V gene has CDR1 KGHDR and CDR2 SFDVKD. V lost 4 bases and J 1 base, leaving 9 bases between the germline ends. This CDR3 has 14 residues.

The chain recombines TRBV30 with TRBJ2-1; 7 nucleotides match TRBD2. The V segment lost 0 bases and the J segment 12 bases; nucleotides outside the gene matches: 11. CDR1 is GTSNPN, CDR2 SVGIG, per germline (reference sequence). CDR3 size: 14 residues. The CDR3 sequence: CAWSVLGREWGQFF. For the CDR3, the DNA is TGTGCCTGGAGTGTACTTGGGCGGGAGTGGGGGCAGTTCTTC.